The T cell receptor (beta chain) under discussion was sequenced for a study of identical twins. The CDR3 covers 16 residues. Trimming removed 7 bases at V and 3 bases at J, with 22 bases between. The V gene's germline CDR1 is MDHEN and CDR2 SYDVKM. TCRdb redid the calling of the 5' RACE reads with MiXCR, one entry per CDR3 protein. The table shows more than 650,000 distinct CDR3 sequences, with roughly 6.2% occurring only once. This TCR derives from a man between 18 and 35 years old in good health. The sequenced material came from naive T cells sorted from blood. The chain uses TRBV28 and TRBJ2-7, with a tentative D call TRBD2 (6 bases). The CDR3 loop is CASTPVAAVGGYEQYF. In DNA, the CDR3 is TGTGCCAGCACCCCCGTCGCGGCTGTGGGGGGCTACGAGCAGTACTTC.